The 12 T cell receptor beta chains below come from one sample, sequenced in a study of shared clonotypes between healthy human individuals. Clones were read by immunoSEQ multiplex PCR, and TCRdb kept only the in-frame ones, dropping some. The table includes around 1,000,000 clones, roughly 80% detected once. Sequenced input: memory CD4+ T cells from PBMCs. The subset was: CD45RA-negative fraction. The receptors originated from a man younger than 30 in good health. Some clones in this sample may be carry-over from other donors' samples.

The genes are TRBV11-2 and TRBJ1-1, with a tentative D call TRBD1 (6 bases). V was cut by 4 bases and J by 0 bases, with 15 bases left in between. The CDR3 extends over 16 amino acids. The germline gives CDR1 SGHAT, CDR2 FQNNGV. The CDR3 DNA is TGTGCCAGCAGCTCCTTAATCACAGGGTTGAACACTGAAGCTTTCTTT. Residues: CASSSLITGLNTEAFF. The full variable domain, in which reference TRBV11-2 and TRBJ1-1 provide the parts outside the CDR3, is EAGVAQSPRYKIIEKRQSVAFWCNPISGHATLYWYQQILGQGPKLLIQFQNNGVVDDSQLPKDRFSAERLKGVDSTLKIQPAKLEDSAVYLCASSSLITGLNTEAFFGQGTRLTVV.

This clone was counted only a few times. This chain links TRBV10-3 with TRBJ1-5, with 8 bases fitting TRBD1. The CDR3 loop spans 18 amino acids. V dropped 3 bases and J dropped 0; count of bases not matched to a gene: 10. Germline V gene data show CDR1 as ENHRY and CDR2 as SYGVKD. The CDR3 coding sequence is TGTGCCATCAGTGACCCCGGACAGGGCCTAAATAGCAATCAGCCCCAGCATTTT. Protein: CAISDPGQGLNSNQPQHF.

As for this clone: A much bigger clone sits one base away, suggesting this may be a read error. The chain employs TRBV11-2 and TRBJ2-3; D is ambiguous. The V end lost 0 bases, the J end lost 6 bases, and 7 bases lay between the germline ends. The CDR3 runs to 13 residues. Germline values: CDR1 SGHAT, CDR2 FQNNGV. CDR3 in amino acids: CASSLERHDTQYF. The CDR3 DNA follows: TGTGCCAGCAGCTTAGAGCGGCATGATACGCAGTATTTT.

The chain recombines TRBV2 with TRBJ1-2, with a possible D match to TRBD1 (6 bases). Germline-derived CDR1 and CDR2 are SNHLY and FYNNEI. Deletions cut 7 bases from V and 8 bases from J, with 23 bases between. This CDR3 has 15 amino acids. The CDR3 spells CASTDPGGAQFGYTF. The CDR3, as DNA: TGTGCCAGCACCGATCCGGGGGGCGCCCAGTTCGGCTACACCTTC. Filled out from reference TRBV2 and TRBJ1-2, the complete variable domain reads EPEVTQTPSHQVTQMGQEVILRCVPISNHLYFYWYRQILGQKVEFLVSFYNNEISEKSEIFDDQFSVERPDGSNFTLKIRSTKLEDSAMYFCASTDPGGAQFGYTFGSGTRLTVV.

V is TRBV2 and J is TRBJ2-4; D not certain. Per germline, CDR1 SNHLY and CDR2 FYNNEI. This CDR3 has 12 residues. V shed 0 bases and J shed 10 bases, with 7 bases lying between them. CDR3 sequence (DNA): TGTGCCAGCAGTGAAGCCAGAACTATTCAGTACTTC. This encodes CASSEARTIQYF.

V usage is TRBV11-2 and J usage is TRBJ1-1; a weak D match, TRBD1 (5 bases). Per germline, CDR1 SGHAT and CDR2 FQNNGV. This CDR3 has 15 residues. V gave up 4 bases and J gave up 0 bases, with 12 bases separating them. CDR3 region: CASSWGQTLNTEAFF. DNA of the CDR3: TGTGCCAGCAGCTGGGGCCAAACATTGAACACTGAAGCTTTCTTT.

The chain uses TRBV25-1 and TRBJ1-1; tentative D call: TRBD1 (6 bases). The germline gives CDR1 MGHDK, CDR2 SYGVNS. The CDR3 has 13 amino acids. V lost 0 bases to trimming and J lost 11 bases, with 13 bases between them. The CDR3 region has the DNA TGTGCCAGCAGTGAATACGCAGGGGTGATGGCTTTCTTT. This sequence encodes CASSEYAGVMAFF.

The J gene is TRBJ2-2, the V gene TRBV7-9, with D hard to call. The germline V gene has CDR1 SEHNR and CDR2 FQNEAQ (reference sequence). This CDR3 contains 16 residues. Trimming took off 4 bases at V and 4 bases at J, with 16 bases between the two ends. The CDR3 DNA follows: TGTGCCAGCAGCTCGTTATGGACGGAAAGCACCGGGGAGCTGTTTTTT. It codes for CASSSLWTESTGELFF.

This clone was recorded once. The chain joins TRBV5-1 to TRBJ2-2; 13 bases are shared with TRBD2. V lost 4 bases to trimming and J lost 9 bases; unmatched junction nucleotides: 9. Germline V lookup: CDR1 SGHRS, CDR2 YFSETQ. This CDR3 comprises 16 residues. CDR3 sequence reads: CASSPGLAGAFRELFF. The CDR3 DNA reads TGCGCCAGCAGCCCCGGACTAGCGGGAGCGTTTCGGGAGCTGTTTTTT.

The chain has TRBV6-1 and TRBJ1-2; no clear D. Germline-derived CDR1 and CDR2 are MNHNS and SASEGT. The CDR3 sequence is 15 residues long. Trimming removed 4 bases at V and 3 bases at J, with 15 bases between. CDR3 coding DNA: TGTGCCAGCAGTGCTCCGGAGAGGGCGGACTATGGCTACACCTTC. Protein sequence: CASSAPERADYGYTF.

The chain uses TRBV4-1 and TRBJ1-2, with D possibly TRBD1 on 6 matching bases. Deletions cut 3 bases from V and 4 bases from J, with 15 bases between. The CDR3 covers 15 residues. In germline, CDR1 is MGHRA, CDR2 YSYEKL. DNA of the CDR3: TGCGCCAGCAGCCAGGAGACAGGTCATGGCTATGGCTACACCTTC. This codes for CASSQETGHGYGYTF.

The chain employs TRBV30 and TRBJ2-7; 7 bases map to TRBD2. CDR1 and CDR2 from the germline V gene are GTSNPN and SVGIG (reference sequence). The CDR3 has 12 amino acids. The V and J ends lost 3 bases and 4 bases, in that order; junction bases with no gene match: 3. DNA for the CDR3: TGTGCCTGGAGGACCGGGGGGTACGAGCAGTACTTC. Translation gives CAWRTGGYEQYF. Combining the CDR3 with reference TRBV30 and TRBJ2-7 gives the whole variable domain SQTIHQWPATLVQPVGSPLSLECTVEGTSNPNLYWYRQAAGRGLQLLFYSVGIGQISSEVPQNLSASRPQDRQFILSSKKLLLSDSGFYLCAWRTGGYEQYFGPGTRLTVT.